The rows below give T cell receptor beta chains drawn from one sample of a study of Ad26.COV2.S vaccination and SARS-CoV-2 variants. Method: immunoSEQ multiplex PCR; TCRdb's copy keeps in-frame clones and lacks some. The data contain some 39,000 clones, roughly 83% of them singletons. Source: peripheral blood, taken after recovery from COVID-19. Receptor source: a human donor who had recovered from COVID-19. CDR3s leave out the opening cysteine and the closing phenylalanine or tryptophan. The order of the fields is J gene, D gene, V gene, CDR3 protein. The D gene is left open where the match is weak.

j_call: TRBJ1-2
d_call: TRBD1
v_call: TRBV7-9
cdr3_aa: ASTYIQGNYGYT

j_call: TRBJ2-3
d_call: .
v_call: TRBV24-1
cdr3_aa: ATSDLRGDTQY

j_call: TRBJ2-3
d_call: .
v_call: TRBV5-5
cdr3_aa: ASSLGVSRTDTQY

j_call: TRBJ2-3
d_call: .
v_call: TRBV24-1
cdr3_aa: ATSDQTPGDTQY

j_call: TRBJ1-4
d_call: .
v_call: TRBV7-2
cdr3_aa: ASSLKLGKLF

j_call: TRBJ2-5
d_call: TRBD2
v_call: TRBV5-1
cdr3_aa: ASSLFWREGGETQY

j_call: TRBJ2-1
d_call: .
v_call: TRBV9
cdr3_aa: ASSAPGTAMREQF

j_call: TRBJ2-6
d_call: .
v_call: TRBV3-1/TRBV3-2
cdr3_aa: ASSPPLFLSGANVLT

j_call: TRBJ2-2
d_call: .
v_call: TRBV12-3/TRBV12-4
cdr3_aa: ANGGPNTGELF

j_call: TRBJ1-2
d_call: TRBD1
v_call: TRBV6-6
cdr3_aa: ASRQGGLGYT

j_call: TRBJ1-1
d_call: TRBD1
v_call: TRBV5-1
cdr3_aa: ASSLTGGAGTEAF

j_call: TRBJ1-3
d_call: TRBD1
v_call: TRBV3-1/TRBV3-2
cdr3_aa: ASSHSFRTGLAGNTIY

j_call: TRBJ2-1
d_call: .
v_call: TRBV30
cdr3_aa: AWTWRDEQF

j_call: TRBJ2-1
d_call: TRBD1
v_call: TRBV5-1
cdr3_aa: ASSLVRTGGNEQF

j_call: TRBJ1-6
d_call: .
v_call: TRBV14
cdr3_aa: ASSQAAEDSRSPLH

j_call: TRBJ1-2
d_call: .
v_call: TRBV7-2
cdr3_aa: ASSTRQNAYGYT